These T cell receptor beta chains were read from a single sample in a study of T-cell memory formation after mild COVID-19. One entry per CDR3 protein, called by TCRdb with MiXCR from the 5' RACE reads. Of about 100,000 distinct CDR3 sequences listed, roughly 14% are singletons. The sample consisted of PBMCs or a T cell subset sorted from them (not recorded which). Receptors originate from a man aged 18 to 30 who had mild COVID-19 (a few samples of this study predate the infection). Cell type and time point are not known. Each CDR3 is given with its conserved first and last residue. A D gene is named only where the DNA matches it firmly. Not all rows give a size; the values are once, few, many and, for expanded clones, a class.

.	TRBV6-5	.	TRBJ2-3	15	CASTGTAGPRDTQYF	TGTGCCAGCACAGGAACGGCAGGACCTAGGGATACGCAGTATTTT
.	TRBV7-2	.	TRBJ2-3	15	CASSFWGASTDTQYF	TGTGCCAGCAGCTTTTGGGGGGCCAGCACAGATACGCAGTATTTT
.	TRBV27	.	TRBJ2-1	13	CASSLGGINEQFF	TGTGCCAGCAGTTTAGGAGGTATCAATGAGCAGTTCTTC
.	TRBV20-1	.	TRBJ2-7	14	CSASATTSSYEQYF	TGCAGTGCTAGCGCGACTACTAGCTCCTACGAGCAGTACTTC
.	TRBV6-2/TRBV6-3	.	TRBJ2-3	15	CASSIAGPSTDTQYF	TGTGCCAGCAGTATCGCGGGCCCTAGCACAGATACGCAGTATTTT
.	TRBV15	few	TRBJ2-2	14	CATSRTLNTGELFF	TGTGCCACCAGCAGGACATTGAACACCGGGGAGCTGTTTTTT
.	TRBV6-2/TRBV6-3	few	TRBJ2-2	14	CASKGEFNTGELFF	TGTGCCAGCAAGGGGGAATTTAACACCGGGGAGCTGTTTTTT
.	TRBV10-2	.	TRBJ1-5	16	CASSDSLEHFNQPQHF	TGCGCCAGCAGTGACAGCTTGGAACACTTCAATCAGCCCCAGCATTTT
TRBD1	TRBV7-9	few	TRBJ1-1	15	CASRPTGGTYTEAFF	TGTGCCAGCAGACCAACAGGGGGCACGTACACTGAAGCTTTCTTT
TRBD1	TRBV12-3/TRBV12-4	few	TRBJ1-2	15	CASSSGTGGYYGYTF	TGTGCCAGCAGCTCCGGGACAGGGGGTTACTATGGCTACACCTTC
.	TRBV29-1	few	TRBJ1-2	13	CSVGPEANYGYTF	TGCAGCGTCGGTCCGGAGGCGAACTATGGCTACACCTTC
.	TRBV12-5	few	TRBJ2-5	14	CASGLVLGQETQYF	TGTGCTAGTGGTTTGGTACTTGGGCAAGAGACCCAGTACTTC
.	TRBV5-5	few	TRBJ2-7	14	CASSNPNRVHEQYF	TGTGCCAGCAGCAACCCAAACCGGGTGCACGAGCAGTACTTC
TRBD1	TRBV6-2/TRBV6-3	.	TRBJ1-1	19	CASSYSTAGDSPFDTEAFF	TGTGCCAGCAGTTACTCCACGGCTGGGGACAGTCCCTTTGACACTGAAGCTTTCTTT
.	TRBV5-5	.	TRBJ2-5	15	CASSPVGLSGETQYF	TGTGCCAGCAGCCCGGTGGGCCTGTCAGGGGAGACCCAGTACTTC
.	TRBV6-2/TRBV6-3	few	TRBJ1-1	14	CASSYPGMNTEAFF	TGTGCCAGCAGTTACCCAGGGATGAACACTGAAGCTTTCTTT
.	TRBV12-3/TRBV12-4	many	TRBJ1-5	12	CASSLKNQPQHF	TGTGCCAGCAGTTTAAAGAATCAGCCCCAGCATTTT
.	TRBV9	.	TRBJ2-7	14	CASSVEPDLGEQYF	TGTGCCAGCAGCGTAGAACCTGACCTCGGCGAGCAGTACTTC
.	TRBV19	.	TRBJ1-5	11	CASKEASTQHF	TGTGCCAGTAAGGAAGCTTCCACCCAGCATTTT
.	TRBV7-9	.	TRBJ1-5	15	CASSFGGWDNQPQHF	TGTGCCAGCAGCTTCGGTGGGTGGGACAATCAGCCCCAGCATTTT
.	TRBV7-2	medium-sized	TRBJ2-1	15	CASSLDLSTYNEQFF	TGTGCCAGCAGCTTAGATCTTAGTACCTACAATGAGCAGTTCTTC
.	TRBV4-2	.	TRBJ2-7	17	CASSQGDAGRSSYEQYF	TGTGCCAGCAGCCAAGGAGACGCAGGGCGCTCCTCCTACGAGCAGTACTTC
.	TRBV4-1	many	TRBJ1-6	17	CASSSEVVVSFNSPLHF	TGCGCCAGCAGCTCAGAGGTAGTCGTTTCCTTTAATTCACCCCTCCACTTT
.	TRBV27	few	TRBJ1-1	14	CASSLLGGDTEAFF	TGTGCCAGCAGTTTGCTGGGAGGGGACACTGAAGCTTTCTTT
.	TRBV27	few	TRBJ2-5	15	CASSLSVRMQETQYF	TGTGCCAGCAGTTTATCGGTACGGATGCAAGAGACCCAGTACTTC
TRBD2	TRBV4-1	few	TRBJ2-5	18	CASSPNRRLTGTTETQYF	TGCGCCAGCAGCCCAAACAGAAGATTAACCGGGACTACAGAGACCCAGTACTTC
.	TRBV10-3	.	TRBJ1-2	9	CAIGDGYTF	TGTGCCATAGGGGACGGCTACACCTTC
.	TRBV5-4	few	TRBJ2-5	13	CASTPRETETQYF	TGTGCCAGCACTCCCCGGGAGACGGAGACCCAGTACTTC
.	TRBV6-5	few	TRBJ2-1	15	CASSYSGARMNEQFF	TGTGCCAGCAGTTACTCGGGGGCCCGGATGAATGAGCAGTTCTTC
.	TRBV5-6	.	TRBJ2-5	11	CASRRGETQYF	TGTGCCAGCAGGAGGGGGGAGACCCAGTACTTC
TRBD2	TRBV4-1	few	TRBJ2-3	19	CASSQGGNQGRRSTDTQYF	TGCGCCAGCAGCCAGGGGGGGAATCAGGGACGTCGGAGCACAGATACGCAGTATTTT
.	TRBV20-1	few	TRBJ2-7	15	CSASSLGESSYEQYF	TGCAGTGCTAGCAGCCTCGGGGAGAGCTCCTACGAGCAGTACTTC
.	TRBV30	.	TRBJ1-2	13	CAWRPGGSYGYTF	TGTGCCTGGAGGCCGGGAGGGAGCTATGGCTACACCTTC
TRBD2	TRBV10-2	.	TRBJ2-1	23	CASSGWGRAQLAGGTSSYNEQFF	TGCGCCAGCAGTGGCTGGGGTCGTGCGCAACTAGCGGGGGGGACGAGCTCCTACAATGAGCAGTTCTTC
.	TRBV29-1	few	TRBJ2-2	13	CSVDRVGTGELFF	TGCAGCGTTGACAGGGTGGGAACCGGGGAGCTGTTTTTT
TRBD1	TRBV4-1	few	TRBJ1-1	15	CASSHPGQGLSEAFF	TGCGCCAGCAGCCACCCGGGACAGGGTTTGTCTGAAGCTTTCTTT
.	TRBV20-1	many	TRBJ2-7	14	CSANPGKRSYEQYF	TGCAGTGCCAATCCCGGGAAAAGGAGCTACGAGCAGTACTTC
.	TRBV15	.	TRBJ1-4	15	CATTDRPNLEGKLFF	TGTGCCACCACCGACAGGCCCAACCTTGAGGGAAAACTGTTTTTT
TRBD2	TRBV27	.	TRBJ2-7	16	CASSDTGGSSSYEQYF	TGTGCCAGCAGCGACACGGGAGGGTCGAGCTCCTACGAGCAGTACTTC
.	TRBV29-1	.	TRBJ2-2	11	CSGLRSGELFF	TGCAGCGGCTTACGGAGCGGGGAGCTGTTTTTT
.	TRBV12-3/TRBV12-4	.	TRBJ2-2	15	CASSLLAGGTGELFF	TGTGCCAGCAGTTTACTAGCTGGTGGCACCGGGGAGCTGTTTTTT
.	TRBV6-2/TRBV6-3	.	TRBJ1-1	14	CASSYGMGSTEAFF	TGTGCCAGCAGTTACGGTATGGGTTCGACTGAAGCTTTCTTT
.	TRBV7-9	few	TRBJ2-1	15	CASSLGGRQFNEQFF	TGTGCCAGCAGCTTAGGAGGGAGACAGTTCAATGAGCAGTTCTTC
.	TRBV20-1	many	TRBJ2-1	13	CSAPWSSYNEQFF	TGCAGTGCTCCATGGTCCTCCTACAATGAGCAGTTCTTC
TRBD1	TRBV12-3/TRBV12-4	.	TRBJ1-2	15	CASSLVAGGFDGYTF	TGTGCCAGCAGTTTAGTGGCAGGGGGGTTCGATGGCTACACCTTC
TRBD1	TRBV24-1	.	TRBJ1-2	15	CATSDLVTGRRGYTF	TGTGCCACCAGTGATCTCGTGACAGGGCGGAGGGGCTACACCTTC
.	TRBV6-5	few	TRBJ2-4	12	CASSNDRNIQYF	TGTGCCAGCAGTAACGATCGGAACATTCAGTACTTC
.	TRBV5-1	.	TRBJ2-3	15	CASSFMGQMGDTQYF	TGCGCCAGCAGCTTCATGGGGCAAATGGGAGATACGCAGTATTTT
.	TRBV27	few	TRBJ2-7	13	CASSSFAGYEQYF	TGTGCCAGCAGTTCTTTCGCGGGTTACGAGCAGTACTTC
.	TRBV4-3	.	TRBJ2-2	18	CASSKREPGRTTTGELFF	TGCGCCAGCAGCAAGAGGGAACCGGGACGGACTACAACCGGGGAGCTGTTTTTT
TRBD1	TRBV3-1	.	TRBJ2-7	14	CASSQRDRDYEQYF	TGTGCCAGCAGCCAAAGGGACAGGGACTACGAGCAGTACTTC
.	TRBV7-2	few	TRBJ2-3	14	CASSHVSVADTQYF	TGTGCCAGCAGCCATGTGTCAGTAGCAGATACGCAGTATTTT
.	TRBV5-1	.	TRBJ1-3	16	CASSSDGKLSGNTIYF	TGCGCCAGCAGCTCGGACGGAAAGCTCTCTGGAAACACCATATATTTT
.	TRBV11-2	few	TRBJ1-5	14	CASSLGLNNQPQHF	TGTGCCAGCAGCTTAGGCCTTAACAATCAGCCCCAGCATTTT
TRBD2	TRBV7-2	few	TRBJ2-1	17	CASSPLAGGPLYNEQFF	TGTGCCAGCAGCCCACTAGCGGGGGGGCCTTTGTACAATGAGCAGTTCTTC
.	TRBV4-2	once	TRBJ2-5	16	CASSRTDLGFRETQYF	TGTGCCAGCAGCCGAACAGATTTGGGCTTTAGGGAGACCCAGTACTTC
TRBD1	TRBV6-5	many	TRBJ1-2	15	CASSYRLTGGDGYTF	TGTGCCAGCAGTTACCGACTAACAGGGGGCGATGGCTACACCTTC